The next 13 T cell receptor beta chains were all read from a single sample in a study of early T cells in non-severe SARS-CoV-2 infection. In TCRdb, the 5' RACE reads were re-called with MiXCR into one record per CDR3 protein. This table holds under 95,000 distinct CDR3 sequences, roughly 12% found once. The specimen was whole blood. The receptors derive from an adult who was a healthcare worker with PCR-confirmed SARS-CoV-2 infection or an uninfected control (not recorded which).

J is TRBJ1-2 and V is TRBV7-8; 7 bases match TRBD1. V was pared by 7 bases and J by 2 bases, with 4 bases of the junction left unmatched. Germline V CDR1 and CDR2: SGHVS, FQNEAQ. The CDR3 runs to 13 residues. CDR3 sequence reads: CASTPTGNYGYTF. DNA of the CDR3: TGTGCCAGCACCCCGACAGGGAACTATGGCTACACCTTC.

There are many counts of this clonotype. The chain recombines TRBV9 with TRBJ2-5; TRBD1 matches 9 bases. Germline assignment: CDR1 SGDLS and CDR2 YYNGEE. V lost 4 bases to trimming and J lost 4 bases; unmatched junction nucleotides: 14. The CDR3 sequence is 17 residues long. The chain's CDR3 is CASSPGLDRGLAETQYF. In nucleotides, the CDR3 is TGTGCCAGCAGCCCGGGCTTGGACAGGGGCCTTGCAGAGACCCAGTACTTC.

The CDR3 loop is CASSGGTGGVDEQFF. The CDR3 nucleotides read TGTGCCAGCAGCGGAGGGACAGGGGGCGTGGATGAGCAGTTCTTC. The V call is TRBV11-2, the J call TRBJ2-1; 12 bases are shared with TRBD1. Looked up from germline, CDR1 is SGHAT and CDR2 is FQNNGV. The CDR3 sequence is 15 residues long. V lost 5 bases, J lost 8 bases, and 7 bases stayed unmatched.

A few counts support this clonotype. The chain is built from TRBV7-9 and TRBJ2-7; the D gene could be TRBD1 or TRBD2 (6 bases each). Per the germline V gene, CDR1 is SEHNR and CDR2 is FQNEAQ (reference sequence). Trimming stripped 4 bases from V and 5 bases from J, with 15 bases between. This CDR3 is 14 amino acids long. CDR3 DNA: TGTGCCAGCAGCTCTATAAAGGGGGGCAACGAGCAGTACTTC. Protein product: CASSSIKGGNEQYF.

This clonotype came up many times. The V and J genes are TRBV27 and TRBJ2-3, with 11 bases identical to TRBD2. CDR1 and CDR2 from the germline V gene are MNHEY and SMNVEV (reference sequence). The V segment lost 4 bases and the J segment 5 bases; nucleotides outside the gene matches: 5. The CDR3 is 15 residues long. CDR3 in amino acids: CASSSLAGGLDTQYF. CDR3 nucleotides: TGTGCCAGCAGTTCTTTAGCGGGAGGGTTAGATACGCAGTATTTT.

J is TRBJ2-7 and V is TRBV9; weak D call: TRBD1 (6 bases). This CDR3 is built from 14 residues. Trimming left V 0 bases short and J 4 bases short, with 11 bases between. Germline values: CDR1 SGDLS, CDR2 YYNGEE. CDR3 sequence: CASSVGDTLYEQYF. The CDR3 DNA reads TGTGCCAGCAGCGTAGGGGACACCTTATACGAGCAGTACTTC. Complete variable domain (other parts from reference TRBV9 and TRBJ2-7): DSGVTQTPKHLITATGQRVTLRCSPRSGDLSVYWYQQSLDQGLQFLIQYYNGEERAKGNILERFSAQQFPDLHSELNLSSLELGDSALYFCASSVGDTLYEQYFGPGTRLTVT.

This clonotype was detected only a few times. This chain connects TRBV3-1 to TRBJ2-5, with TRBD1 matching 7 bases. CDR3 length: 14 residues. With V trimmed by 4 bases and J by 4 bases, 6 bases remained unmatched. Germline CDR1 LGHDT, CDR2 YNNKEL (reference sequence). The CDR3 here is CASSPFDRAETQYF. CDR3 DNA: TGTGCCAGCAGCCCCTTCGACAGGGCAGAGACCCAGTACTTC.

V gene TRBV7-9 combines with J gene TRBJ1-1, with 10 bases identical to TRBD1. The CDR3 has 15 amino acids. After removal of 5 bases from V and 5 bases from J, the junction contained 8 bases not matched to a gene. From germline, CDR1 is SEHNR and CDR2 FQNEAQ (reference sequence). CDR3 residues: CASSHRDRGGTEAFF. In nucleotides, the CDR3 is TGTGCCAGCAGCCACCGGGACAGGGGAGGAACTGAAGCTTTCTTT.

This clonotype was seen many times. V and J are TRBV19 and TRBJ2-1; D is unresolved. This CDR3 contains 13 residues. Germline V gene lookup returns CDR1 LNHDA and CDR2 SQIVND (reference sequence). Trimming took off 9 bases at V and 0 bases at J, with 9 bases between the two ends. CDR3 DNA: TGTGCCAGCTCCTGGAGCTCCTACAATGAGCAGTTCTTC. The encoded protein is CASSWSSYNEQFF.

This clonotype has only a few counts. V gene TRBV25-1 combines with J gene TRBJ2-2, with D maybe TRBD2 (6 bases). The CDR3 loop spans 13 amino acids. Trimming took off 5 bases at V and 6 bases at J, with 10 bases between the two ends. CDR1 is MGHDK, CDR2 SYGVNS, per germline. CDR3 sequence reads: CASSPGVSGELFF. CDR3 in DNA: TGTGCCAGCAGTCCGGGGGTTTCCGGGGAGCTGTTTTTT.

This clonotype showed up many times. The chain uses TRBV11-2 and TRBJ2-1; possible D gene TRBD2, 6 bases. This CDR3 is 15 amino acids long. CDR1 is SGHAT and CDR2 is FQNNGV in the germline V gene. V lost 6 bases and J lost 2, with 14 bases in between. The CDR3 protein is CASRIGTRPYNEQFF. For the CDR3, the DNA is TGTGCCAGCAGGATTGGGACTCGACCCTACAATGAGCAGTTCTTC.

This chain uses TRBV6-8 with TRBJ2-1, with 7 bases identical to TRBD2. J lost 9 bases, V lost 4 bases, and 6 bases had no gene match. Germline CDR1 and CDR2: MNHGY and SAAAGT. CDR3 length equals 13 residues. The CDR3 sequence is CASSFRGVGEQFF. The CDR3, as DNA: TGTGCCAGCAGTTTTCGGGGGGTAGGTGAGCAGTTCTTC.

This clonotype appeared a few times. The chain links TRBV7-2 to TRBJ2-5; D ambiguous. From germline, CDR1 is SGHTA and CDR2 FQGNSA. This CDR3 contains 11 residues. Trimming took 5 bases from V and 7 from J, leaving 8 bases between them. The CDR3 DNA follows: TGTGCCAGCAGCCCAGGACCGACCCAGTACTTC. Translation: CASSPGPTQYF.